This T cell receptor (beta chain) is from a study of cytomegalovirus exposure and HLA in healthy donors (dated by TCRdb to the late 2010s). With regard to the full study: In an earlier analysis of some 550 of the donors, 276 Gb of sequence data and 95 million to 130 million unique TCR beta sequences from 150 million to 200 million T cells were reported. Approximately 300 gigabases of sequencing data and tens of millions of unique TCR sequences were included in an early release covering about 620 HLA-typed donors. Among the roughly 370 genotyped donors, 75% to 90% belonged to the genetic ancestry cluster associated with self-reported Caucasian donors. The study aimed to test whether cataloging public T cell receptors could reveal signatures of past pathogen exposure. The study used immunosequencing to profile the T cell repertoires of around 600 subjects and linked those repertoires to cytomegalovirus serostatus. A separate validation cohort of about 110 different subjects was used in addition to the approximately 700-subject first cohort. High-throughput TCR immunosequencing, statistical association of individual TCRs with disease status, and machine learning were combined to predict cytomegalovirus infection status. To study patterns of TCR occurrence, a later analysis re-analyzed previously published TCR beta repertoires from several hundred donors and added high-resolution HLA genotyping. Rather than using new phenotypic data, the later analysis identified candidate immune exposures from TCR beta sequences and from how often those sequences occurred across donors. To decide whether each TCR beta V gene segment behaved as functional or pseudogenic, an earlier analysis of approximately 620 of the donors relied on high-throughput TCR beta sequencing. Donor age, sex, ethnicity and CMV serostatus were collected together with the repertoire data. A later genetic analysis took genome-wide SNP genotypes for about three fifths of the roughly 700 donors and used that subset as a discovery cohort. All discovery cohort repertoires had been generated using a single sequencing platform. HLA typing covered class I and class II loci at four-digit resolution. The number of typed donors differed by locus: roughly 629-640 for A, B, C, DRB1 and DQB1; 522 for DQA1; around 580 for DPA1; and roughly 470 for DPB1. Roughly 5 DR-DQ haplotypes were handled as single units for association and clustering, since linkage in the cohort was strong. Across some 400 genotyped donors of the cohort, an average of about 240,000 unique TCR beta nucleotide sequences per donor were sequenced, and roughly 17% of those sequences were non-productive. Broad study findings and their caveats: A later analysis reported that several top co-occurrence clusters appeared linked to parvovirus B19, influenza, CMV and Epstein-Barr virus. The classifier was reported to diagnose cytomegalovirus status with high specificity and sensitivity in both the original cohort and the validation cohort. In a later analysis, HLA-associated TCR beta chains showed more clonal expansion and lower generation probabilities than non-associated chains that were equally common. Because HLA typing was missing for some donors at each locus, association tests included only the typed subset. A later genetic analysis associated a missense DCLRE1C variant with V-gene and J-gene trimming of TCR beta chains, and an independent cohort replicated the association. Most CMV-associated TCR beta chains appeared to be HLA-restricted in a later analysis, and the HLA associations seemed to be driven largely by CMV exposure. In a later analysis, the rate of TCR association differed among HLA loci, with DRB1 alleles having the most associated TCRs and HLA-C alleles having the fewest. The 87-base-pair reads could not distinguish some IMGT-functional V segments, including TRBV6-2 and TRBV6-3, so those segments were excluded. Linkage disequilibrium might explain the correlated functional status among segregating V segments, but an unknown experimental factor could not be ruled out. According to a later genetic analysis, donors in an Asian-associated ancestry cluster had fewer N-insertions in productive TCRs than the approximately 700-donor mean. CMV serostatus was the only immune exposure information available for the cohort. A further reported finding was that TCR beta sequences accurately predicted the HLA-A and HLA-B alleles for most subjects in the first cohort. The earlier analysis of some 560 of the donors excluded roughly 17 rarely observed V segments, including chromosome 9 orphons, because counts were too low. In vitro tests confirmed that a few of the cytomegalovirus-associated TCR beta chains recognize cytomegalovirus antigens. A later analysis associated some 17,000 TCR beta sequences with specific HLA alleles at a false discovery rate of 0.05. The sequencing pipeline was judged likely to have produced a cluster of highly shared sequence variants as a technical artifact. Across donors, most TCR sequences were observed very rarely, whereas some public TCRs were present in many individuals. In this cohort, only TCR beta chains were sequenced, and detectable features were limited by the absence of alpha or paired-chain data. Sequencing depth was assumed to be roughly uniform across donors in the presence/absence analyses, though that assumption may not hold. The study listed 150 to 200 TCR beta chains as associated with cytomegalovirus. An earlier analysis of approximately 540 of the donors showed that most TCR beta V segments appeared in productive rearrangements either about 90% or about 30% of the time, which broadly matched IMGT annotations. The authors suggested that the approach could potentially be extended to other disease states and immunological phenotypes. When HLA alleles, especially DR and DQ, strongly co-occurred, attributing TCR associations to individual alleles was difficult.

In total, approximately 610 healthy bone marrow donors made up the cohort. Cohort members were all nominally healthy when sampled, although unrecorded immune exposures were likely present. The donor was CMV seronegative and was included in the group of hundreds of seronegative cohort members. Every donor gave a peripheral blood sample, and the peripheral blood mononuclear cells from that sample were used for TCR beta sequencing. Genomic DNA was extracted from the blood cell samples with the Qiagen DNeasy Blood Extraction Kit. Trimming accounts for 6 bases at V and 0 bases at J, while the number of junction bases matched to no gene is 4. Including cysteine and phenylalanine, the CDR3 has 13 amino acids. Only the CDR3 part of the read is kept: 39 bases, read in frame from the first base. As encoded in the germline V gene, CDR1 is SQVTM while CDR2 is ANQGSEA. Library method: the immunoSEQ multiplex PCR assay. A mixture of 60 forward primers for TCR Vbeta segments and 13 reverse primers for TCR Jbeta segments was used in the multiplex PCR. The CDR3 region of rearranged TCR beta genes was amplified from genomic DNA by a multiplex PCR assay. The Illumina HiSeq System was used to sequence the amplified TCR beta libraries as 87-base-pair reads. The authors processed their data as follows. A later analysis tallied roughly 76 million unique TCR beta chains across the 666 repertoires, and around 12 million of those chains were shared by two or more donors. To remove PCR and sequencing errors, raw reads were error-corrected and collapsed into unique sequences using a nearest-neighbor algorithm that merged closely related sequences. CDR3 sequences were aligned to IMGT reference sequences to assign V, D and J gene segments. Each retained sequence needed at least a six-nucleotide match to both a V gene segment and a J gene segment. Rearrangements were called productive when the CDR3 lacked stop codons and stayed in frame with V and J; all others were non-productive. CDR3 was defined by IMGT convention, running from the second conserved V-encoded cysteine to the conserved J-encoded phenylalanine. The earlier analysis of about 530 of the donors excluded any sequence lacking an unambiguous match to a single V gene segment. In an earlier analysis of approximately 590 of the donors, V segments were called functional above 56.7% productive rearrangements and were called segregating when the between-donor standard deviation exceeded 5%. A statistical classification framework was built to diagnose cytomegalovirus status from the catalog of TCR beta chain sequences. V and J gene assignment, in a later analysis, came from comparing TCR nucleotide sequences with IMGT/GENE-DB human TR gene sequences. A later analysis assigned CDR3 sequences and most-parsimonious VDJ recombination scenarios with the TCRdist pipeline. A later analysis defined each TCR beta chain by its CDR3 amino acid sequence plus V-gene family, and excluded reads lacking a unique V-gene family. To address suspected cross-contamination and a sequencing artifact, a later analysis removed a few hundred highly shared, low-generation-probability nucleotide sequences. For each public chain, a later analysis derived a clonal expansion index from normalized ranks of inferred template counts within each repertoire. Generation probabilities in a later analysis came from a VDJ recombination model fitted to out-of-frame rearrangements, and those results were checked against IGoR. Hypergeometric tests were used in a later analysis to score TCR-TCR, TCR-HLA and TCR-CMV co-occurrence, with a repertoire-size bias correction applied to the TCR pairs. A later analysis estimated false discovery rates by permuting HLA or CMV assignments 20 times. A later analysis grouped co-occurring TCRs with DBSCAN, adding TCRdist sequence similarity when clustering within HLA-allele-positive subsets. Co-occurrence clustering excluded repertoires with fewer than 30,000 or more than 120,000 public chains, plus five with anomalous nucleotide sharing. This is the immuneACCESS table as TCRdb keeps it, with only in-frame sequences that have V and J called. A part of the clones is gone; compared with another copy, unresolved V genes explain less than half, and the rest is unexplained. Clonal size and the V and J genes are those of that table, whereas D and trimming came from the DNA. The sample's table lists a count of 50,000 to 80,000 clones. The top ten constitute 3.5% to 4% of the sample.

Notes on this clone: Its antigen is currently not known.

In this chain, TRBV29-1 is recombined with TRBJ1-1; TRBD1 aligns with 7 central bases. The sample comprised PBMCs. The source is a woman between 18 and 30 years old in good health and CMV-seronegative. The CDR3 reads as follows: CSVLTGMNTEAFF. The DNA sequence is given as TGCAGCGTGTTGACAGGGATGAACACTGAAGCTTTCTTT.